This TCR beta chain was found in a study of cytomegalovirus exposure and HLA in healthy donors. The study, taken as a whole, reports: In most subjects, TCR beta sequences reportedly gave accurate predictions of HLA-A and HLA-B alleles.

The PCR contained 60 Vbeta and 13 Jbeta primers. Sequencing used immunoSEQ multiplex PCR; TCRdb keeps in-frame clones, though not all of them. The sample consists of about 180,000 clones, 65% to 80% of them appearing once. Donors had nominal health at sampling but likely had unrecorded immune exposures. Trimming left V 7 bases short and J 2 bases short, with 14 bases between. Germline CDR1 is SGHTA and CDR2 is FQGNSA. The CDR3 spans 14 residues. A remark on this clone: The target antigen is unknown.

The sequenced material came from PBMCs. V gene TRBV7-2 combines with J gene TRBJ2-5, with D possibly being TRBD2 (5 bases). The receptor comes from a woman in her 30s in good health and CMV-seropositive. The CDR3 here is CASTTPGLQETQYF. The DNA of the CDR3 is TGTGCCAGCACCACACCTGGACTTCAAGAGACCCAGTACTTC.